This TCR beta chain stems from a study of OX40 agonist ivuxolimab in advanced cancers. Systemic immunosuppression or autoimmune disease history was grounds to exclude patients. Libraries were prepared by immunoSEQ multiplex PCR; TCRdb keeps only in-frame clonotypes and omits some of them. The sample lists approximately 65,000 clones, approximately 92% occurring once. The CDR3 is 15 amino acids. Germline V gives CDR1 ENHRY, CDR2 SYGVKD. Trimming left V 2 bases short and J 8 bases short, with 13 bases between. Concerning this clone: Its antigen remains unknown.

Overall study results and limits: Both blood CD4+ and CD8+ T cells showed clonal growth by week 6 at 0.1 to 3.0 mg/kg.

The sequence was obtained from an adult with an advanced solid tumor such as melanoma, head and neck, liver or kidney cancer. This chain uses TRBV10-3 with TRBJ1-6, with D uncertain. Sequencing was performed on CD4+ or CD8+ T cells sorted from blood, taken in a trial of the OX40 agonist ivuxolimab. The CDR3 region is CAISEGRVGYSPLHF. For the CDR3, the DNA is TGTGCCATCAGTGAGGGTCGCGTGGGCTATTCACCCCTCCACTTT.